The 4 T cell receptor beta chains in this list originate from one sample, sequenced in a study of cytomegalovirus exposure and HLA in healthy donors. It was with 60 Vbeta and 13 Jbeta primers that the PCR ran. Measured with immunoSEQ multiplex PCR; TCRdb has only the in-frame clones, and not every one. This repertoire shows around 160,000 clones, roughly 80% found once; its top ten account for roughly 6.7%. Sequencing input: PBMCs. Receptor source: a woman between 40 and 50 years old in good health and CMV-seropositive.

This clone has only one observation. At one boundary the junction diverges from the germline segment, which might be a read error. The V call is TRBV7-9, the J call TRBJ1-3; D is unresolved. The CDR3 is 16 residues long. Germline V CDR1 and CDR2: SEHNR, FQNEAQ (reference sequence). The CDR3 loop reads CSSSSRLGSSGNTIYF. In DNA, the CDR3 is TGTTCCAGCAGCTCCCGGCTCGGGAGCTCTGGAAACACCATATATTTT. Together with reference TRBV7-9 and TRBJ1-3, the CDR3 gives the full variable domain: DTGVSQNPRHKITKRGQNVTFRCDPISEHNRLYWYRQTLGQGPEFLTYFQNEAQLEKSRLLSDRFSAERPKGSFSTLEIQRTEQGDSAMYLCSSSSRLGSSGNTIYFGEGSWLTVV.

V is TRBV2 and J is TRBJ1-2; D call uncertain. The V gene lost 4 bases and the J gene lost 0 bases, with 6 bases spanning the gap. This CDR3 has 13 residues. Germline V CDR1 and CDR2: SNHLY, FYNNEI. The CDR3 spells CASSGRSNYGYTF. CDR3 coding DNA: TGTGCCAGCAGTGGCAGATCTAACTATGGCTACACCTTC. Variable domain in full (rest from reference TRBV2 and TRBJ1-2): EPEVTQTPSHQVTQMGQEVILRCVPISNHLYFYWYRQILGQKVEFLVSFYNNEISEKSEIFDDQFSVERPDGSNFTLKIRSTKLEDSAMYFCASSGRSNYGYTFGSGTRLTVV.

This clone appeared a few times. The CDR3 coding sequence is TGTGCCAGCAGTGATGGGCGAGGCTACACCTTC. This translates into CASSDGRGYTF. The chain employs TRBV2 and TRBJ1-2, with D unresolved. V was cut by 3 bases and J by 8 bases, with 7 bases left in between. Germline V lookup: CDR1 SNHLY, CDR2 FYNNEI. CDR3 length: 11 amino acids.

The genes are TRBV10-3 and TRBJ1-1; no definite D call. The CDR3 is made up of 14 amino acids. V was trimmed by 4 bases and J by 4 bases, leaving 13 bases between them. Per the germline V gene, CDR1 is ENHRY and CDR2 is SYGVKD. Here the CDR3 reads CAISGGRVGTEAFF. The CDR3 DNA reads TGTGCCATCAGTGGAGGGAGGGTCGGCACTGAAGCTTTCTTT.